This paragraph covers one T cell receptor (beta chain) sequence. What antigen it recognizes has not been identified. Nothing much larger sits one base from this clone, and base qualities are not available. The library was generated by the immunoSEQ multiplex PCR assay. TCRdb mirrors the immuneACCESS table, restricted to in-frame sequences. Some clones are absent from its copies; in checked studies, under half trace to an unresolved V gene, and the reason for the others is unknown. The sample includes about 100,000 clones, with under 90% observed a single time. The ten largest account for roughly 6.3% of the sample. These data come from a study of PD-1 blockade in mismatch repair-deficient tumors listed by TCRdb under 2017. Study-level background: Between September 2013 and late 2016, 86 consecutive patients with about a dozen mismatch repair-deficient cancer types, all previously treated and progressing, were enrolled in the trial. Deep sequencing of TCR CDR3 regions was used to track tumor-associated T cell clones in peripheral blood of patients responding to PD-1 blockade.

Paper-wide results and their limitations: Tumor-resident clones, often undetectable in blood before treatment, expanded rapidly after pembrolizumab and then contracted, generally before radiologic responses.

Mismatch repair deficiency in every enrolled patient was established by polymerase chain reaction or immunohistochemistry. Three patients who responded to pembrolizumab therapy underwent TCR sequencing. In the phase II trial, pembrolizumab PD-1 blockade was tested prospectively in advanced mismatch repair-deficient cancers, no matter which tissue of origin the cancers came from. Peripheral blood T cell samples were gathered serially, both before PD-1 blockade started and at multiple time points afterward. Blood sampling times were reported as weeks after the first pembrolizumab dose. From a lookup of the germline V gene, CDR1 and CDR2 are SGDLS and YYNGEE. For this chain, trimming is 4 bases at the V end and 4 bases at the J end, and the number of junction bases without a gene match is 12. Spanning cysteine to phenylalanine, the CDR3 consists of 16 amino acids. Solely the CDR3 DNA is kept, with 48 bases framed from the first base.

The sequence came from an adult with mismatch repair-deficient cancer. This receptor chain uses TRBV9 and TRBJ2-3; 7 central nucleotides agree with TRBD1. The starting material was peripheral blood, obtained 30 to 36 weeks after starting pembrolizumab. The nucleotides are TGTGCCAGCAGCCCGAAGACAGGGTTCATATCAGATACGCAGTATTTT. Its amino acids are CASSPKTGFISDTQYF. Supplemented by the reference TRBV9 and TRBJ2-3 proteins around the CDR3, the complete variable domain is DSGVTQTPKHLITATGQRVTLRCSPRSGDLSVYWYQQSLDQGLQFLIQYYNGEERAKGNILERFSAQQFPDLHSELNLSSLELGDSALYFCASSPKTGFISDTQYFGPGTRLTVL.